One TCR beta chain is described in this entry. As originally analysed: Estimated nucleated cell counts came from reference gene primer amplification. Clones were sequenced by immunoSEQ multiplex PCR, and TCRdb holds only the in-frame ones, with some missing. Clonal size and the V and J genes are those of that table, whereas D and trimming came from the DNA. The table includes 180,000 or so clones, 65% to 90% detected once. The entry originates in a study of blood T cell repertoires in COVID-19. The sequenced sample consisted of PBMCs or T cells enriched from blood (not recorded which). The TCR originated in a man aged 50 to 59 who had recovered from COVID-19.

CDR3 residues: CASSFSGSPLTNEKLFF. The CDR3, as DNA: TGCGCCAGCAGCTTCTCCGGGTCGCCGCTGACTAATGAAAAACTGTTTTTT. J is TRBJ1-4 and V is TRBV5-1; D unresolved. V lost 2 bases to trimming and J lost 2 bases, with 16 bases between them. CDR1 and CDR2 from the germline V gene are SGHRS and YFSETQ. CDR3 length: 17 amino acids.